A selection of T cell receptor beta chains follows, all from one sample in a study of cytotoxic CD8 clonotypes in ibrutinib-treated CLL. Assay: immunoSEQ multiplex PCR; the TCRdb copy retains only in-frame clones and omits some. In the table there are some 200,000 clones, approximately 79% of which are singletons. The sequencing here drew on PBMCs, taken after 12 months of ibrutinib treatment. The receptors come from a human donor with chronic lymphocytic leukemia. Each CDR3 is given with its conserved first and last residue. Each record gives: V gene, CDR3 protein.

>TRBV6-5
CASRLDNNYGYTF
>TRBV7-8
CASSPSLQGEVSYEQYF
>TRBV5-1
CASSLGASGTNEKLFF
>TRBV19
CASSIGTRGVDNEQFF
>TRBV4-1
CASSQADWAEQFF
>TRBV27
CASSFEGTGKSSSGNTIYF
>TRBV7-6
CASSSPQLSYEQYF
>TRBV7-9
CASSSSLRLAGGEQYF
>TRBV6-5
CASSRQIHTYGYTF
>TRBV7-6
CASSQFSGNTIYF
>TRBV5-1
CASTPLAGGDAEQFF
>TRBV25-1
CASSDSARSSYNEQFF
>TRBV5-4
CASSFGGRGTYEQYF
>TRBV6-1
CASSEKARGTKETQYF
>TRBV30
CAWSAPGDTQYF
>TRBV5-1
CASSSGQLNTEAFF
>TRBV7-3
CASSFSGGPGGEQFF
>TRBV10-1
CASSPQGNTEAFF
>TRBV6-6
CASRDVLNEQFF
>TRBV29-1
CSVERREGLTGELFF
>TRBV28
CASRKPGQYNQPQHF
>TRBV2
CASTTQETQYF
>TRBV12-2
CASRLKHRGQTDTQYF
>TRBV5-1
CASSTGTSGTNEQYF
>TRBV28
CASSLGDRAYGYTF
>TRBV28
CASNPGLGLREQYF
>TRBV5-5
CASSLQVGTYEQYF
>TRBV7-3
CASSPRDRETQYF
>TRBV5-1
CASSLSNYGYTF
>TRBV14
CASSQVGAGAYEQYF
>TRBV5-1
CASRSGTALREQYF
>TRBV29-1
CSVEDLIRGVGDTQYF
>TRBV7-6
CASSPRTGVDYGYTF
>TRBV5-6
CASTLGQGARGAFF
>TRBV6-1
CASSEAREGEQFF
>TRBV7-9
CASSLAQIFPSYNSPLHF
>TRBV6-1
CASSDRDREYNEQFF
>TRBV2
CASSPVALGETQYF
>TRBV18
CASSPEGGDTEAFF
>TRBV12-5
CASGRDSYGYTF
>TRBV27
CASSPTLGQGGTEAFF
>TRBV7-9
CASSSMARGGRNYNEQFF
>TRBV7-9
CASSLEGAHGYTF
>TRBV7-9
CASSAEQFF
>TRBV2
CAHQTRGHGTYEQYF
>TRBV18
CASSLDRNLQPQHF
>TRBV6-5
CASRRFQTTPEGYTF
>TRBV5-6
CASSRAGFDYEQYF